Listed here are 10 T cell receptor beta chains from one sample, sequenced in a study of T cells in Graves' hyperthyroidism and ophthalmopathy (dated by TCRdb to about 2019). The library was made by multiplex PCR. The instrument was an Illumina HiSeq 2000. The TCR beta CDR3 regions were amplified from the RNA transcripts. The TCR CDR3 was subjected to a first round of RT-PCR using the HTBI primer set and the Qiagen OneStep RT-PCR kit. Using fastp at Q25 and MiXCR, TCRdb reprocessed the public reads and kept productive beta chains. Every distinct CDR3 protein forms one entry, paired with its most common genes and DNA. The sample table lists 550,000 to 700,000 distinct CDR3 sequences, roughly 50% of them with a count of one. The ten largest clones represent over 15% of the sample. Sequencing was performed on peripheral blood or thyroid tissue (not recorded which). The origin of the receptors is an adult woman with Graves' disease, either hyperthyroidism or ophthalmopathy (not recorded which).

The CDR3 coding sequence is TGTGCCAGCAGCGCAGGACTAGCGGCCGGGGAGCTGTTTTTT. It encodes CASSAGLAAGELFF. This rearrangement joins TRBV9 to TRBJ2-2; 10 nucleotides line up with TRBD2. This CDR3 has 14 residues. J was trimmed by 6 bases and V by 3 bases; bases with no gene match: 2. The germline CDR1 and CDR2 sequences are SGDLS and YYNGEE.

The V call is TRBV2, the J call TRBJ1-1; D is ambiguous. The CDR3 runs 13 residues. Germline CDR1 is SNHLY and CDR2 is FYNNEI. With 4 bases removed from V and 3 bases from J, the gap between germline ends came to 9 bases. This CDR3 is CASSVMGYTEAFF. CDR3 in DNA: TGTGCCAGCAGTGTGATGGGGTACACTGAAGCTTTCTTT.

The V and J genes are TRBV29-1 and TRBJ1-2, with 11 bases lining up with TRBD1. CDR1 is SQVTM, CDR2 ANQGSEA, per germline. CDR3 length equals 13 residues. The ends lost 7 bases at V and 4 bases at J; junction bases unmatched: 5. CDR3 in DNA: TGCAGCGGGACAGGGGGCTCGGTCTATGGCTACACCTTC. It translates to CSGTGGSVYGYTF.

This clonotype has at least ten counts. This chain connects TRBV7-9 to TRBJ1-4; D unclear. The CDR3 sequence is 13 residues long. CDR1 is SEHNR and CDR2 is FQNEAQ in the germline V gene (reference sequence). The ends were cut back, 8 bases at V and 8 bases at J, with 15 bases in the middle. CDR3 DNA: TGTGCCAGCGCCCCACAAGGAGGGGAAAAACTGTTTTTT. Amino acids: CASAPQGGEKLFF.

This chain links TRBV20-1 with TRBJ2-5; 9 nucleotides match TRBD2. The CDR3 consists of 13 residues. Germline trimming cut 3 bases from V and 5 bases from J; bases unmatched to any gene: 4. Germline V gene lookup returns CDR1 DFQATT and CDR2 SNEGSKA (reference sequence). In DNA form, the CDR3 reads TGCAGTGCTAGTGTGGCGGGGGGGGAGACCCAGTACTTC. The encoded protein is CSASVAGGETQYF.

This clonotype was seen repeatedly, ten times or more. This chain uses TRBV15 with TRBJ1-6; perhaps TRBD1 as D (5 bases). From germline, CDR1 is LNHNV and CDR2 YYDKDF (reference sequence). This CDR3 has 14 amino acids. Trimming took 0 bases from V and 10 from J, leaving 10 bases between them. The DNA for the CDR3 is TGTGCCACCAGCAGAGAGGGGGAAAGATCACCCCTCCACTTT. It is translated as CATSREGERSPLHF.

This rearrangement joins TRBV9 to TRBJ2-1; TRBD2 agrees at 13 bases. Judging by the DNA end, TRBJ2-7 fits better; the J call may be wrong. The CDR3 sequence is 16 residues long. Germline assignment: CDR1 SGDLS and CDR2 YYNGEE. The CDR3 here is CASSDWTSGSGNEQYF. CDR3 bases: TGTGCCAGCAGCGATTGGACTAGCGGGAGTGGCAATGAGCAGTACTTC.

This chain uses TRBV10-3 with TRBJ2-6; D is unresolved. V was pared by 0 bases and J by 1 base, with 7 bases between. Germline lookup yields CDR1 ENHRY and CDR2 SYGVKD. The CDR3 consists of 16 residues. The chain's CDR3 is CAISESRASGANVLTF. CDR3 bases: TGTGCCATCAGTGAGTCCCGGGCGTCTGGGGCCAACGTCCTGACTTTC.

This clonotype occurred many times. The rearrangement uses TRBV7-6 and TRBJ2-5, with 10 bases matching TRBD1. The CDR3 sequence is 14 residues long. J gave up 5 bases and V 5 bases, and 5 bases lay outside the gene matches. Looked up from germline, CDR1 is SGHVS and CDR2 is FNYEAQ. The CDR3 DNA follows: TGTGCCAGCAGCAAGACAGGGGGCATCGAGACCCAGTACTTC. It encodes CASSKTGGIETQYF.

J is TRBJ2-5 and V is TRBV20-1; tentative D call: TRBD2 (6 bases). Trimming removed 2 bases from V and 5 bases from J, with 12 bases in between. CDR3 size: 13 residues. Germline lookup yields CDR1 DFQATT and CDR2 SNEGSKA (reference sequence). The DNA for the CDR3 is TGCAGTGCTAGACTTGGGGGGTACGAGACCCAGTACTTC. Translated: CSARLGGYETQYF.